This T cell receptor beta chain was captured in a study of blood T cell repertoires in COVID-19. Looking at the study overall: Whether acute or convalescent, the COVID-19 samples came from the United States, Italy and Spain. The cDNA or gDNA used as material had been derived from T cells, B-cell-depleted T cells, or PBMCs.

The V gene's germline CDR1 is SNHLY and CDR2 FYNNEI. V was shortened by 0 bases and J by 4 bases, with 3 bases between the two germline ends. The CDR3 has 12 amino acids. Clones were sequenced by immunoSEQ multiplex PCR, and TCRdb holds only the in-frame ones, with some missing. The sample lists just over 150,000 clones, approximately 86% occurring once. Notes on this clone: This CDR3 is also generated by other DNA sequences in the sample.

This chain uses TRBV2 with TRBJ1-2; D is unclear. The sequenced sample consisted of peripheral blood. This clonotype was obtained from a woman between 70 and 85 years old with acute or convalescent COVID-19. This CDR3 is CASSEAGYGYTF. CDR3 DNA: TGTGCCAGCAGTGAAGCCGGCTATGGCTACACCTTC. The full variable domain, rest sourced from reference TRBV2 and TRBJ1-2, is EPEVTQTPSHQVTQMGQEVILRCVPISNHLYFYWYRQILGQKVEFLVSFYNNEISEKSEIFDDQFSVERPDGSNFTLKIRSTKLEDSAMYFCASSEAGYGYTFGSGTRLTVV.